The 26 T cell receptor beta chains below were found in one sample sequenced in a study of PD-1 blockade in classical Hodgkin lymphoma. Documented time point: cycle 4 day 1 (C4D1), after less than 7 weeks of nivolumab. After autologous stem cell transplantation all patients relapsed, and prior brentuximab vedotin exposure differed between cohorts. Measured with immunoSEQ multiplex PCR; TCRdb has only the in-frame clones, and not every one. The data show about 33,000 clones, with about 70% seen just once and approximately 4% held by the top ten. Sample: peripheral blood mononuclear cells (PBMCs), taken before the fourth cycle of nivolumab. These receptors all stem from a human donor with classical Hodgkin lymphoma.

J is TRBJ2-3 and V is TRBV7-8; TRBD1 matches at 9 bases. This CDR3 spans 15 amino acids. In germline, CDR1 is SGHVS, CDR2 FQNEAQ. J gave up 5 bases and V 1 base, and 4 bases lay outside the gene matches. In DNA form, the CDR3 reads TGTGCCAGCAGCTTAGTTACGGGACAGGGAGATACGCAGTATTTT. Protein sequence: CASSLVTGQGDTQYF.

This chain joins TRBV5-1 and TRBJ1-2; 10 bases map to TRBD1. V dropped 3 bases and J dropped 6; count of bases not matched to a gene: 2. Germline V lookup: CDR1 SGHRS, CDR2 YFSETQ. This CDR3 has 13 amino acids. As DNA, the CDR3 is TGCGCCAGCAGCTCGACAGGGGGCGATGGCTACACCTTC. Amino acid sequence: CASSSTGGDGYTF.

This sequence joins TRBV19 and TRBJ1-2; D is perhaps TRBD1 (6 bases). V lost 8 bases, J lost 5 bases, and 15 bases lay in between. Per the germline V gene, CDR1 is LNHDA and CDR2 is SQIVND (reference sequence). This CDR3 region has 13 residues. The CDR3 coding sequence is TGTGCCAGTTACAGGGAACGGCGATATGGCTACACCTTC. Protein product: CASYRERRYGYTF.

This sequence joins TRBV11-2 and TRBJ2-7; D is possibly TRBD2 (6 bases). Deletions cut 0 bases from V and 4 bases from J, with 13 bases between. The CDR3 is 15 residues long. The germline CDR1 and CDR2 sequences are SGHAT and FQNNGV. This CDR3 is CASSLEAGTHYEQYF. The CDR3 DNA follows: TGTGCCAGCAGCTTAGAGGCGGGAACCCATTACGAGCAGTACTTC.

This chain uses TRBV11-3 with TRBJ2-7; 8 bases are a match to TRBD2. Germline CDR1 SGHNT, CDR2 YENEEA. CDR3 length: 15 residues. J gave up 0 bases and V 4 bases, and 5 bases lay outside the gene matches. Here the CDR3 reads CASSSGGDSSYEQYF. Here the CDR3 DNA reads TGTGCCAGCAGCTCGGGGGGGGACTCCTCCTACGAGCAGTACTTC.

CDR3 coding DNA: TGTGCCAGCAGACCAGGGACACCGGTCTATGGCTACACCTTC. This translates into CASRPGTPVYGYTF. The chain has TRBV7-9 and TRBJ1-2, with D possibly TRBD1 on 6 matching bases. Per germline, CDR1 SEHNR and CDR2 FQNEAQ (reference sequence). The V end lost 6 bases, the J end lost 4 bases, and 15 bases lay between the germline ends. This CDR3 contains 14 residues.

The rearrangement joins TRBV6-5 to TRBJ1-1; 7 bases align to TRBD1. Trimming took 5 bases from V and 0 from J; bases not matched to a gene: 6. The CDR3 has 15 amino acids. Germline CDR1 is MNHEY and CDR2 is SVGAGI. This CDR3 is CASSTRTGLNTEAFF. In DNA form, the CDR3 reads TGTGCCAGCAGTACTCGGACAGGCTTGAACACTGAAGCTTTCTTT.

With respect to this clone: At one end, the junction sequence differs from germline, possibly due to a read error. The gene calls are TRBV7-2 and TRBJ2-5; 13 bases match TRBD2. The CDR3 extends over 16 amino acids. Germline lookup yields CDR1 SGHTA and CDR2 FQGNSA. CDR3 sequence: CAGSLWTSGSEETQYF. In nucleotides, the CDR3 is TGTGCCGGCAGCTTATGGACTAGCGGGAGTGAAGAGACCCAGTACTTC. The complete variable domain, with remaining parts taken from reference TRBV7-2 and TRBJ2-5, reads GAGVSQSPSNKVTEKGKDVELRCDPISGHTALYWYRQSLGQGLEFLIYFQGNSAPDKSGLPSDRFSAERTGGSVSTLTIQRTQQEDSAVYLCAGSLWTSGSEETQYFGPGTRLLVL.

The chain recombines TRBV2 with TRBJ2-1; D perhaps matches TRBD1 (5 bases). CDR1 is SNHLY and CDR2 is FYNNEI in the germline V gene. With 4 bases removed from V and 8 bases from J, the gap between germline ends came to 15 bases. This CDR3 comprises 14 residues. The CDR3 region has the DNA TGTGCCAGCAGTGCTGAAAGGGGTAGGGATGAGCAGTTCTTC. Its protein product is CASSAERGRDEQFF.

The V call is TRBV5-4, the J call TRBJ1-1; the D gene is possibly TRBD1 (6 bases). The CDR3 spans 14 residues. The germline V gene has CDR1 SGHNT and CDR2 YYREEE (reference sequence). Trimming pared 1 base from V and 6 bases from J, leaving 13 bases between. CDR3: CASSLQGPSPEAFF. DNA of the CDR3: TGTGCCAGCAGCTTGCAGGGGCCCTCCCCTGAAGCTTTCTTT.

J is TRBJ2-7 and V is TRBV21-1; TRBD1 is taken as the D call from the table, unchecked against the DNA. TRBV21-1 is given as a pseudogene. The CDR3 loop spans 16 amino acids. The CDR3 is CASRLDRGLSSYEQYF. The CDR3 region has the DNA TGTGCCAGCAGACTCGACAGGGGCCTTAGCTCCTACGAGCAGTACTTC.

Within the sample, this clone is medium-sized. V is TRBV11-2 and J is TRBJ2-5; D is undetermined. The CDR3 spans 15 residues. The V gene's germline CDR1 is SGHAT and CDR2 FQNNGV. V was shortened by 3 bases and J by 2 bases, with 13 bases between the two germline ends. As DNA, the CDR3 is TGTGCCAGCAGCTTTTGGGCGAGTCTACAAGAGACCCAGTACTTC. Its translation is CASSFWASLQETQYF. The variable domain in full, completed from reference TRBV11-2 and TRBJ2-5, reads EAGVAQSPRYKIIEKRQSVAFWCNPISGHATLYWYQQILGQGPKLLIQFQNNGVVDDSQLPKDRFSAERLKGVDSTLKIQPAKLEDSAVYLCASSFWASLQETQYFGPGTRLLVL.

This clone is termed medium-sized (0.01 to 0.1%). The chain couples TRBV21-1 to TRBJ2-7; TRBD1 is the table's D call and was not checked against the DNA. TRBV21-1 counts as a pseudogene. CDR3 length equals 16 residues. CDR3 amino acids: CASSTTTRDRGYEQYF. The DNA for the CDR3 is TGTGCCAGCAGCACCACGACCCGGGACAGGGGTTACGAGCAGTACTTC.

This clone was recorded once. The CDR3 protein is CASGGGVRTPPTF. For the CDR3, the DNA is TGCGCCAGCGGAGGGGGAGTAAGGACGCCCCCCACCTTC. The chain carries TRBV10-2 and TRBJ1-2; a possible D gene is TRBD1 (6 bases). CDR3 length equals 13 residues. Germline-derived CDR1 and CDR2 are WSHSY and SAAADI. V was cut by 8 bases and J by 13 bases, with 23 bases left in between.

The chain has TRBV18 and TRBJ1-3, with D unclear. This CDR3 has 16 residues. CDR1 KGHSH and CDR2 LQKENI come from the germline V gene. V lost 3 bases and J lost 0, with 12 bases in between. For the CDR3, the DNA is TGTGCCAGCTCACCCTACGATCCGAGCTCTGGAAACACCATATATTTT. Protein sequence: CASSPYDPSSGNTIYF.

The chain couples TRBV5-6 to TRBJ2-1; no clear D. Germline V lookup: CDR1 SGHDT, CDR2 YYEEEE. The CDR3 runs 10 residues. V was cut by 2 bases and J by 6 bases, with 0 bases left in between. The CDR3, as DNA: TGTGCCAGCAGCTTCAATGAGCAGTTCTTC. This sequence encodes CASSFNEQFF. The full variable domain, its missing parts supplied by reference TRBV5-6 and TRBJ2-1, is DAGVTQSPTHLIKTRGQQVTLRCSPKSGHDTVSWYQQALGQGPQFIFQYYEEEERQRGNFPDRFSGHQFPNYSSELNVNALLLGDSALYLCASSFNEQFFGPGTRLTVL.

This clone was picked up a small number of times. This chain's CDR3 is CASTKQRGDEQFF. The CDR3 nucleotides read TGTGCCAGCACCAAACAAAGGGGGGATGAGCAGTTCTTC. The chain is built from TRBV25-1 and TRBJ2-1, with D possibly being TRBD1 or TRBD2 (6 bases each). In germline, CDR1 is MGHDK, CDR2 SYGVNS. V was trimmed by 7 bases and J by 8 bases, leaving 15 bases between them. This CDR3 has 13 amino acids.

The rearrangement links TRBV4-1 to TRBJ2-5, with D perhaps assigned TRBD1 or TRBD2 (5 bases each). The V end was cut by 9 bases, the J end by 2 bases, with 7 bases between. The germline V gene has CDR1 MGHRA and CDR2 YSYEKL. The CDR3 totals 11 residues. CDR3 residues: CASEGQETQYF. CDR3 nucleotide sequence: TGCGCCAGTGAGGGGCAAGAGACCCAGTACTTC.

The chain couples TRBV25-1 to TRBJ2-7; D unresolved. CDR3 size: 14 residues. Trimming took 6 bases from V and 4 from J, leaving 16 bases between them. Germline V lookup: CDR1 MGHDK, CDR2 SYGVNS. The CDR3 DNA reads TGTGCCAGCAGCGTTAATACTAACTTGTACGAGCAGTACTTC. Amino acids: CASSVNTNLYEQYF.

The chain couples TRBV6-5 to TRBJ2-7; 10 bases agree with TRBD1. The trim removed 2 bases at V and 2 bases at J, leaving 6 bases unmatched. Germline-derived CDR1 and CDR2 are MNHEY and SVGAGI. CDR3 length: 16 amino acids. The CDR3 reads CASSYASGQGAYEQYF. CDR3 bases: TGTGCCAGCAGTTACGCTTCAGGACAGGGGGCCTACGAGCAGTACTTC.

The rearrangement joins TRBV6-5 to TRBJ1-1, with D uncertain. In germline, CDR1 is MNHEY, CDR2 SVGAGI. V lost 7 bases, J lost 4 bases, and 13 bases lay in between. The CDR3 loop spans 13 amino acids. CDR3 protein: CASNDWGGTEAFF. The DNA of the CDR3 is TGTGCCAGCAACGATTGGGGAGGCACTGAAGCTTTCTTT.

This clone showed up just once. This rearrangement joins TRBV7-9 to TRBJ1-1; TRBD1 matches at 8 bases. Germline V gives CDR1 SEHNR, CDR2 FQNEAQ (reference sequence). The trim removed 4 bases at V and 4 bases at J, leaving 5 bases unmatched. The CDR3 runs 14 residues. The CDR3 spells CASSSTGARTEAFF. Written as DNA, the CDR3 is TGTGCCAGCAGCTCGACAGGGGCGCGCACTGAAGCTTTCTTT.

The CDR3 region is CAWSVGGIYNEQFF. DNA for the CDR3: TGTGCCTGGAGTGTTGGCGGGATTTACAATGAGCAGTTCTTC. J is TRBJ2-1 and V is TRBV30, with D maybe TRBD2 (6 bases). The CDR3 contains 14 residues. From germline, CDR1 is GTSNPN and CDR2 SVGIG (reference sequence). V was clipped by 0 bases and J by 4 bases, with 10 bases between them.

CDR3 amino acids: CASSLNAFSGADGYTF. The DNA for the CDR3 is TGTGCCAGCAGCTTAAACGCGTTTTCAGGGGCTGATGGCTACACCTTC. The chain carries TRBV7-9 and TRBJ1-2, with D possibly TRBD1 on 6 matching bases. V lost 2 bases to trimming and J lost 6 bases, with 19 bases between them. In germline, CDR1 is SEHNR, CDR2 FQNEAQ (reference sequence). The CDR3 sequence is 16 residues long.

The rearrangement links TRBV6-5 to TRBJ1-1; D not certain. CDR1 is MNHEY, CDR2 SVGAGI, per germline. The ends were cut back, 6 bases at V and 5 bases at J, with 10 bases in the middle. This CDR3 is 12 amino acids long. This CDR3 reads CASSKRQTEAFF. As DNA, the CDR3 is TGTGCCAGCAGCAAACGACAAACTGAAGCTTTCTTT.

V and J are TRBV6-5 and TRBJ2-5; 10 nucleotides align to TRBD1. Trimming at V came to 5 bases and at J to 5 bases, leaving 8 bases not matched to a gene. The CDR3 length is 15 residues. CDR1 is MNHEY and CDR2 is SVGAGI in the germline V gene. This chain's CDR3 is CASSKDRGRRETQYF. CDR3 bases: TGTGCCAGCAGTAAAGACAGGGGGCGCCGGGAGACCCAGTACTTC.